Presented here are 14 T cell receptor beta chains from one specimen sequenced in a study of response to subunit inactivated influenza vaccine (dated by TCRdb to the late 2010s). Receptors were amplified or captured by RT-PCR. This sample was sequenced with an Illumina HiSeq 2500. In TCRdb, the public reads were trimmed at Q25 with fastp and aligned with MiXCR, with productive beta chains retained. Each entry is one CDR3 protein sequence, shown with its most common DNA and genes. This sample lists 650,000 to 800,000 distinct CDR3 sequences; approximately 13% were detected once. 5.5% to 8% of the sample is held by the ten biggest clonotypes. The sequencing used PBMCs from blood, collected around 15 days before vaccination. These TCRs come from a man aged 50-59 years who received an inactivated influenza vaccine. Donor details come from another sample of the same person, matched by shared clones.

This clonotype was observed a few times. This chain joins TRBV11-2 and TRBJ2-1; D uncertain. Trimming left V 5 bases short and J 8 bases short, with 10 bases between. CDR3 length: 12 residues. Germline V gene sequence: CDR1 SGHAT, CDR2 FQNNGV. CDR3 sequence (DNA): TGTGCCAGCAGCCCCCATAGGGATGAGCAGTTCTTC. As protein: CASSPHRDEQFF. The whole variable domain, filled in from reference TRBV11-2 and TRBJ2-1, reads EAGVAQSPRYKIIEKRQSVAFWCNPISGHATLYWYQQILGQGPKLLIQFQNNGVVDDSQLPKDRFSAERLKGVDSTLKIQPAKLEDSAVYLCASSPHRDEQFFGPGTRLTVL.

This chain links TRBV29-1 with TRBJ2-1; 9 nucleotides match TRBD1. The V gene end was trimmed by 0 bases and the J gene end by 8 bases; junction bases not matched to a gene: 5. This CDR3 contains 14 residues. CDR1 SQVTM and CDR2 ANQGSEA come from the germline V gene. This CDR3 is CSVEEGGQGYEQFF. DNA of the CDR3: TGCAGCGTTGAAGAGGGCGGACAGGGGTATGAGCAGTTCTTC.

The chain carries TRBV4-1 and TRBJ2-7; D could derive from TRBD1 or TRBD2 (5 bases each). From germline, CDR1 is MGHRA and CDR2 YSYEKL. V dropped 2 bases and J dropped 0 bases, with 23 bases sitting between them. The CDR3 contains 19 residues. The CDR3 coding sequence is TGCGCCAGCAGCCAATTTATGGGGACGGTCAGAAGGGACTCCTACGAGCAGTACTTC. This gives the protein CASSQFMGTVRRDSYEQYF.

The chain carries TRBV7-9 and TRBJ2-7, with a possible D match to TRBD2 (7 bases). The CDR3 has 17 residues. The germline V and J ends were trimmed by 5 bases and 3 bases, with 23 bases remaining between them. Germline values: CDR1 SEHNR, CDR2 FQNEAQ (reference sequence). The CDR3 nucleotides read TGTGCCAGCAGCCTTAGCCCGGGGGGCCGGGGCGGCTACGAGCAGTACTTC. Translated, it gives CASSLSPGGRGGYEQYF.

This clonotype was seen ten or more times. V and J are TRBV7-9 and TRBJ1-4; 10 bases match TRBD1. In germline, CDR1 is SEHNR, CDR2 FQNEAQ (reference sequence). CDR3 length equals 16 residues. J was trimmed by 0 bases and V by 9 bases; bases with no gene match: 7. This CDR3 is CASSGDRGSTNEKLFF. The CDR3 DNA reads TGTGCCAGTTCAGGGGACAGGGGTTCAACTAATGAAAAACTGTTTTTT.

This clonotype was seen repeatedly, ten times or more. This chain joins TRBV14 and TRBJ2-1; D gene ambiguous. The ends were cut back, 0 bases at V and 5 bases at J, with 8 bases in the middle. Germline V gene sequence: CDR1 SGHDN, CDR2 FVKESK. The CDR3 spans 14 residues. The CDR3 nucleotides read TGTGCCAGCAGCCAAGATGTCTGGGACAATGAGCAGTTCTTC. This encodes CASSQDVWDNEQFF.

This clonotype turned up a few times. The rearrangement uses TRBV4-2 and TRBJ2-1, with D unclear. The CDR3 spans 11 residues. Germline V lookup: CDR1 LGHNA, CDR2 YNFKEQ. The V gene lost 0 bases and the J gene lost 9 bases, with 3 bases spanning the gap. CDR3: CASSQEREQFF. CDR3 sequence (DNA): TGTGCCAGCAGCCAAGAACGTGAGCAGTTCTTC.

CDR3 DNA sequence: TGTGCCAGCAGTTTCCTAGACGGTACAGACGAGCAGTACTTC. Protein: CASSFLDGTDEQYF. The J gene is TRBJ2-7, the V gene TRBV27; no reliable D call. Trimming pared 3 bases from V and 5 bases from J, leaving 14 bases between. CDR1 and CDR2 (germline): MNHEY, SMNVEV (reference sequence). This CDR3 is built from 14 residues.

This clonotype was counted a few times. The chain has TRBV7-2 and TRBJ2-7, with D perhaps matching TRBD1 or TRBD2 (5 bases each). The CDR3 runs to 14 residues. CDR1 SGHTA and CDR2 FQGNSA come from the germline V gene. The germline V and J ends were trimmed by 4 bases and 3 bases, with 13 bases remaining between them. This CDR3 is CASSSTGTLYEQYF. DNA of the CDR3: TGTGCCAGCAGCTCGACTGGGACCCTCTACGAGCAGTACTTC.

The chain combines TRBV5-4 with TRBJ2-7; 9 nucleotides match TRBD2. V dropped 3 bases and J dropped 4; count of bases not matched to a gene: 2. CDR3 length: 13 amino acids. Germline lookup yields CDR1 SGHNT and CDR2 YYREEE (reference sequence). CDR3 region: CASSWSGGYEQYF. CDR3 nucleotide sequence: TGTGCCAGCAGCTGGAGCGGGGGGTACGAGCAGTACTTC.

The CDR3 DNA follows: TGCAGTGCTAGAGATCACCACACCGGGGAGCTGTTTTTT. The encoded protein is CSARDHHTGELFF. This chain connects TRBV20-1 to TRBJ2-2; no reliable D call. Trimming took off 0 bases at V and 3 bases at J, with 5 bases between the two ends. The CDR3 consists of 13 residues. Germline CDR1 DFQATT, CDR2 SNEGSKA (reference sequence).

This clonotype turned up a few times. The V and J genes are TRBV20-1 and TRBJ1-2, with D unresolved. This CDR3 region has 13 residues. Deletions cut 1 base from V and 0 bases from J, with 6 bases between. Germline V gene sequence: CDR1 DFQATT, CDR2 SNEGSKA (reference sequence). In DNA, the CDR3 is TGCAGTGCTAGAGCAGGTCCTAACTATGGCTACACCTTC. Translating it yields CSARAGPNYGYTF.

The DNA of the CDR3 is TGCGCCAGCAGCCAAGAAGGATGGCCCCTTGGGGAAAAACTGTTTTTT. Its translation is CASSQEGWPLGEKLFF. This sequence joins TRBV4-3 and TRBJ1-4; no reliable D call. Trimming stripped 0 bases from V and 8 bases from J, with 16 bases between. The CDR3 runs to 16 residues. CDR1 is LGHNA and CDR2 is YSLEER in the germline V gene.

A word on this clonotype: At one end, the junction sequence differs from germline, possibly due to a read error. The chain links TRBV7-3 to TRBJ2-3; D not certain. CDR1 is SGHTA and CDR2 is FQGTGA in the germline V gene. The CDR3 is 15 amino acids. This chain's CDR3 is CASSLTGARTDTHYF. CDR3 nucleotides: TGTGCCAGCAGCTTAACTGGAGCGCGCACAGATACGCATTATTTT.